The clone carrying this TCR beta chain has only a few counts. Its matching antigen is unknown. TCRdb processed the reads anew with MiXCR; each CDR3 protein has one entry. The sample records 300,000 to 450,000 distinct CDR3 sequences, 18% being singletons. From germline, CDR1 is MNHNY and CDR2 SVGAGI (reference sequence). Trimming removed 9 bases from V and 4 bases from J, with 9 bases in between. The CDR3 is made up of 11 amino acids. This entry belongs to a study of T cell repertoires in cytomegalovirus infection. Study-wide background: An indication of both CMV infection and matching HLA type came from public TCR beta signatures.

Study-level findings and limits: Accumulated public TCR beta family frequency recognized individuals carrying CMV together with the relevant HLA. What dominated the ex vivo response were HLA-C-restricted CMV-specific TCR beta clonotypes.

The sequence was obtained from a human donor in good health (CMV status not recorded). Some clones in this sample may be carry-over from other donors' samples. The gene calls are TRBV6-6 and TRBJ2-5; D is tentatively TRBD1 or TRBD2 (5 bases each). Sequencing used PBMCs. The CDR3 DNA reads as TGTGCCAGTGGGGGTGGAGAGACCCAGTACTTC. Its translation: CASGGGETQYF.